This T cell receptor beta chain derives from a study of shared clonotypes between healthy human individuals (dated by TCRdb to 2018 to 2021). Describing the broader study: The cohort included three men and two women between 18 and 49 years of age. The study deeply sequenced blood TCR repertoires of 5 or 6 healthy adults to estimate repertoire size and the extent of clonotype sharing between individuals. Different laboratories and diverse techniques were used to prepare libraries and sequence TCR repertoires, to increase sequencing depth and limit assay-specific biases. Per donor, three plates each were used for CD4 naive and CD4 memory, two for CD8 naive, and one for CD8 memory. Per donor, leukapheresis produced somewhere between about 0.9 and 9 billion PBMCs. The paper as a whole reports these results and caveats: The small number of donors limited the genetic and exposure-history diversity represented. Incomplete sequencing was indicated by rarefaction of sorted-subset datasets, despite the large sequencing depth. Sampling was restricted to blood, and TCR repertoires in tissues likely differ from the TCR repertoires found in blood. Naive subsets generally had larger estimated clonotype richness than memory subsets did. Sharing across several donors was observed for about 5% of naive CD4, over 3% of naive CD8, about 2.3% of memory CD4, and roughly 0.4% of memory CD8 clonotypes. Clonotypes shared by all four sorted-subset donors showed higher generation probabilities than non-shared clonotypes. Pairwise subsampling indicated that sequencing depth was expected to affect the degree of clonotype sharing among donors.

Turning to this clone: The target of this receptor is not known. No per-base quality is available; no much larger clone lies one base away.

Healthy HIV-negative adults with no recently reported acute infections or vaccinations were included as donors. Only Caucasian adults living in Nashville, Tennessee, USA were represented among the donors. CD4+ T cells were enriched by magnetic negative selection, after which naive cells were positively selected on CD45RA and the negative fraction was taken as the memory subset. After blood collection by leukapheresis, PBMCs were isolated using Ficoll-Histopaque density gradient centrifugation and then cryopreserved in the vapor phase of liquid nitrogen. Purity and quantity of every magnetically sorted T cell population were checked by analytical flow cytometry. Each sorted fraction had its genomic DNA isolated and then quantified by UV absorbance on a Nanodrop 2000c. TCR CDR3 regions were amplified from genomic DNA by multiplex PCR using the deep immunoSEQ assay. Extracted genomic DNA from each cell subset was distributed evenly across all wells of several immunoSEQ 96-well plates, and each plate was treated as a replicate. Each replicate PCR for sorted subsets received about 0.2 ug genomic DNA, equal to 30,000 or so T cell genomes. Purified libraries were quantified with a Qubit 3.0 fluorometer, sized on a Bioanalyzer 2100, and re-quantified with the KAPA Library Quantification kit. A separate single-read 150-cycle Illumina NextSeq 550 flow cell was used to sequence each immunoSEQ 96-well plate. Regarding the original processing steps: Because the immunoSEQ output held only junctional sequences and lacked quality scores, the filtering could not match the filtering applied to full-length reads. Sequences were annotated with PyIR, a Python wrapper for IgBLAST v1.9, using IMGT germline references to assign V/J genes and CDR3. Reads were filtered out if the reads had weak V/J assignments (E-value above 1e-6), no CDR3, stop codons, out-of-frame junctions, or ambiguous translated residues. A V3J clonotype was defined by an identical inferred V gene, J gene, and CDR3 amino acid sequence. Percentage overlap between repertoires was calculated by dividing the number of shared unique clonotypes by the size of the smaller repertoire. Three approaches were used to assess repertoire richness: RTK rarefaction, the Chao1 estimator, and Recon v2.1 estimates of unobserved clonotypes. Generation probabilities for all TCRbeta clonotypes obtained by the gDNA method from several donors were computed using OLGA. TCRdb mirrors the immuneACCESS table, restricted to in-frame sequences. Some clones are absent from its copies; in checked studies, under half trace to an unresolved V gene, and the reason for the others is unknown. That table is the source of V, J and clone size, and D and trimming were worked out from the DNA. The sample contains about 1.5 million clones, 95% to 99% of them found a single time. 0.45% of the sample rests with the top ten.

The CDR3 starts with the cysteine, ends with the phenylalanine, and has 13 residues. Solely the CDR3 DNA is kept, with 39 bases framed from the first base. Relative to germline, V is 6 bases shorter and J is 8 bases shorter, with 14 bases between their ends. The germline V gene encodes CDR1 SGHAT and CDR2 FQNNGV. This sequence uses TRBV11-2 and TRBJ2-1, with TRBD1 as a weak D call on 5 bases. What was sequenced was naive CD4+ T cells sorted from blood. According to the study, the label for this sample's cell subset or site signals: CD45RA+ positively selected. The TCR comes from a man aged 25-45 years in good health. The DNA sequence is given as TGTGCCAGCAGTTACAGGTCTTTCCATGAGCAGTTCTTC. Its amino acids are CASSYRSFHEQFF.